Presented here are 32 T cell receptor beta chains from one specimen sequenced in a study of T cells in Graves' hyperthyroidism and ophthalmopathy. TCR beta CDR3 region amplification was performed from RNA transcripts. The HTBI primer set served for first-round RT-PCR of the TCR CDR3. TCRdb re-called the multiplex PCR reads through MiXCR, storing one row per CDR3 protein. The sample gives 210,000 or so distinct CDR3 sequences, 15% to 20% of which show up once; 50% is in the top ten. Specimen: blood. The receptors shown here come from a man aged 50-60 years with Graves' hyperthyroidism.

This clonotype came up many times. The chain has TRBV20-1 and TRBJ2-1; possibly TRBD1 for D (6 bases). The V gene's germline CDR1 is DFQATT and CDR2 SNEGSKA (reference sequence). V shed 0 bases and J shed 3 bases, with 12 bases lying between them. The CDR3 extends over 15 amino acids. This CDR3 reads CSARDQGSGYNEQFF. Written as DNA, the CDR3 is TGCAGTGCTAGAGATCAGGGGAGCGGCTACAATGAGCAGTTCTTC.

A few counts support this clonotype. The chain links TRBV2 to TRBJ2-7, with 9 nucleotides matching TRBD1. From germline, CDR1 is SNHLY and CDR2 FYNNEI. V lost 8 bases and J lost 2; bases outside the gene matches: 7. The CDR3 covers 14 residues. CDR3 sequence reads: CASGKTGGTYEQYF. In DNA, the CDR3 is TGTGCCAGCGGAAAGACAGGGGGTACCTACGAGCAGTACTTC.

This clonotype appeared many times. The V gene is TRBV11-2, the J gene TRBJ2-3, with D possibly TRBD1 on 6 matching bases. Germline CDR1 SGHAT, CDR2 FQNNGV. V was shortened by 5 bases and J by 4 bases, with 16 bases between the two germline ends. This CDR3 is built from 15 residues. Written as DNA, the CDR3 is TGTGCCAGCAGCATTCAGGGGATTGGGTCAGATACGCAGTATTTT. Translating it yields CASSIQGIGSDTQYF.

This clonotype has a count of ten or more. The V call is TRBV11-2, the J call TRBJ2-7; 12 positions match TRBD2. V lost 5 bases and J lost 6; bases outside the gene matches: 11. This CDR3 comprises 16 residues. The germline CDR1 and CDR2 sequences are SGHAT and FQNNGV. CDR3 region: CASSTRGSSGRAEQYF. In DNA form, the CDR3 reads TGTGCCAGCAGCACTAGGGGGTCTAGCGGGAGGGCCGAGCAGTACTTC. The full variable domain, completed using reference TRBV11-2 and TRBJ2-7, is EAGVAQSPRYKIIEKRQSVAFWCNPISGHATLYWYQQILGQGPKLLIQFQNNGVVDDSQLPKDRFSAERLKGVDSTLKIQPAKLEDSAVYLCASSTRGSSGRAEQYFGPGTRLTVT.

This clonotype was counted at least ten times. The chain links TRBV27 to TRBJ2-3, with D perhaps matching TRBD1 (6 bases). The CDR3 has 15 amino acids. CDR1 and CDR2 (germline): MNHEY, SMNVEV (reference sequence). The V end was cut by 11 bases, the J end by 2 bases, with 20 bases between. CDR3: CASRGLASLTDTQYF. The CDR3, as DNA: TGTGCCTCCAGGGGCCTAGCTTCCCTCACAGATACGCAGTATTTT.

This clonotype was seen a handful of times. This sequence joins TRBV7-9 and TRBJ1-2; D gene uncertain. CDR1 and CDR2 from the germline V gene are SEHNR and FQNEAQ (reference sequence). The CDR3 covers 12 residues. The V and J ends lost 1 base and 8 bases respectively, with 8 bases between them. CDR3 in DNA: TGTGCCAGCAGCTTAGAGGAAGGGGGCTACACCTTC. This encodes CASSLEEGGYTF.

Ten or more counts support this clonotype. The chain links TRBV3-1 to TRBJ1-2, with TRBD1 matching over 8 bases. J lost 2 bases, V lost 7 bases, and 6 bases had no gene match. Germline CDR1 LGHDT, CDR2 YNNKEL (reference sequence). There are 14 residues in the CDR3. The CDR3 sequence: CASTPTGVNYGYTF. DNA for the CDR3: TGTGCCAGCACCCCGACAGGGGTAAACTATGGCTACACCTTC.

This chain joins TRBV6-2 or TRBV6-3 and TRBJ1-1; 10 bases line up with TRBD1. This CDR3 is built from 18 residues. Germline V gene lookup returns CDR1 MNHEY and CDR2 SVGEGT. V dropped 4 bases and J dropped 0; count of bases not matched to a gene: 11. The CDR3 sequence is CASSSSQGQGGMNTEAFF. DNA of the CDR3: TGTGCCAGCAGTTCATCCCAAGGACAGGGGGGAATGAACACTGAAGCTTTCTTT.

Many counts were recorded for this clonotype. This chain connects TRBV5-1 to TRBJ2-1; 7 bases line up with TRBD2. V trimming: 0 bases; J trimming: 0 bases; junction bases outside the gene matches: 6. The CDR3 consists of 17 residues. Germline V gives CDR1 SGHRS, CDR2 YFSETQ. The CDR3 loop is CASSLDVGGSSYNEQFF. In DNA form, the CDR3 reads TGCGCCAGCAGCTTGGACGTTGGCGGGAGCTCCTACAATGAGCAGTTCTTC.

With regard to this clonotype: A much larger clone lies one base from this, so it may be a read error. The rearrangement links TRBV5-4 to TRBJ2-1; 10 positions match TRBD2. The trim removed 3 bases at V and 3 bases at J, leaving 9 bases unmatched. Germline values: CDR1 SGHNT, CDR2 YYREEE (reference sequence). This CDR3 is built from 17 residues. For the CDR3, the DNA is TGTGCCAGCAGCTCGGAGGGGGTAGCGGGAGGCTACAATGAGCAGTTCTTC. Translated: CASSSEGVAGGYNEQFF. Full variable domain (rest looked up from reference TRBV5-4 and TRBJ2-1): ETGVTQSPTHLIKTRGQQVTLRCSSQSGHNTVSWYQQALGQGPQFIFQYYREEENGRGNFPPRFSGLQFPNYSSELNVNALELDDSALYLCASSSEGVAGGYNEQFFGPGTRLTVL.

CDR3 region: CASSSQGHPNSPLHF. The DNA for the CDR3 is TGTGCCAGCAGTTCACAAGGACACCCGAATTCACCCCTCCACTTT. J is TRBJ1-6 and V is TRBV12-3 or TRBV12-4; tentatively, D is TRBD1 (5 bases). V was cut by 4 bases and J by 7 bases, with 14 bases left in between. This CDR3 comprises 15 residues.

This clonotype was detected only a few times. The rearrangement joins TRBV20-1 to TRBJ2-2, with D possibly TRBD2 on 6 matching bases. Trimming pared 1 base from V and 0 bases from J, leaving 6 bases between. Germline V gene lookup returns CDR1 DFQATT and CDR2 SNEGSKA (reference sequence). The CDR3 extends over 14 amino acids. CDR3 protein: CSARGLANTGELFF. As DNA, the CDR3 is TGCAGTGCTAGAGGACTAGCGAACACCGGGGAGCTGTTTTTT.

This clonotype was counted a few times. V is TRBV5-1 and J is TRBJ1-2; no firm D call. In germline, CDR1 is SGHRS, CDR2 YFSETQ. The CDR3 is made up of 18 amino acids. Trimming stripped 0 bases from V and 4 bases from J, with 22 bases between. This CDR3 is CASSLASGSLEGFYGYTF. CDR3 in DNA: TGCGCCAGCAGCTTGGCCTCCGGGAGTCTGGAAGGGTTCTATGGCTACACCTTC.

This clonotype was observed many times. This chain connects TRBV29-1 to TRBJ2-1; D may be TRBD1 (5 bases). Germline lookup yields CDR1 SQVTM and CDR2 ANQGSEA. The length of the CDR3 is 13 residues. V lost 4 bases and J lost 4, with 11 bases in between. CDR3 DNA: TGCAGCGTTGCACAGGAACTATACAATGAGCAGTTCTTC. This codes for CSVAQELYNEQFF.

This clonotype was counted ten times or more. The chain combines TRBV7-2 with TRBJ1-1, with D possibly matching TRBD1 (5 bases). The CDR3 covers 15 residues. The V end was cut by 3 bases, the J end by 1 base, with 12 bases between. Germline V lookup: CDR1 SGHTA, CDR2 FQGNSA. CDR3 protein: CASSFGGAGNTEAFF. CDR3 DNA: TGTGCCAGCAGCTTCGGTGGGGCAGGGAACACTGAAGCTTTCTTT.

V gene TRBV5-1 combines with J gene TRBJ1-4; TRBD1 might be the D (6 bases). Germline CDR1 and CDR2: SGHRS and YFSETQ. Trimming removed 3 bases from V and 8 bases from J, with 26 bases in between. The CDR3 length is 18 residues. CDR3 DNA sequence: TGCGCCAGCAGCTCTAATCCAGGGGATATCCGGAGACTCGAAAAACTGTTTTTT. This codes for CASSSNPGDIRRLEKLFF.

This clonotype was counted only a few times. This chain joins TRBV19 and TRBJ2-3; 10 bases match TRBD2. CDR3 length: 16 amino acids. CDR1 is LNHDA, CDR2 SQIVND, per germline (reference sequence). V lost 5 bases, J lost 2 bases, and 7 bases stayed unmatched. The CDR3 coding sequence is TGTGCCAGTAGTTCCCGGACTAGCGGCCTCACAGATACGCAGTATTTT. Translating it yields CASSSRTSGLTDTQYF.

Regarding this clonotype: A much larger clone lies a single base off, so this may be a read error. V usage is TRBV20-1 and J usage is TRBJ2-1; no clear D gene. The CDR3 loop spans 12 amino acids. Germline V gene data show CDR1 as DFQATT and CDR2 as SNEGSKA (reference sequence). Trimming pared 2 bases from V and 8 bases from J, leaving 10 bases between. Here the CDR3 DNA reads TGCAGTGCTAGATTCCCACGGTATGAGCAGTTCTTC. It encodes CSARFPRYEQFF.

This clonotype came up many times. CDR3 amino acids: CSVVIAGDFPDTQYF. CDR3 nucleotide sequence: TGCAGCGTTGTAATAGCGGGAGACTTCCCAGATACGCAGTATTTT. The J gene is TRBJ2-3, the V gene TRBV29-1; 9 bases map to TRBD2. J lost 4 bases, V lost 4 bases, and 9 bases had no gene match. The CDR3 covers 15 residues. The V gene's germline CDR1 is SQVTM and CDR2 ANQGSEA.

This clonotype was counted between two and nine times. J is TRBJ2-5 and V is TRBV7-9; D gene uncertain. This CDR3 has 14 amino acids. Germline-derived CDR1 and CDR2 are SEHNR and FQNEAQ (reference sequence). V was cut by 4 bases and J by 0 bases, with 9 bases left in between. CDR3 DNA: TGTGCCAGCAGCTCCCCACTTCACCAAGAGACCCAGTACTTC. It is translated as CASSSPLHQETQYF.

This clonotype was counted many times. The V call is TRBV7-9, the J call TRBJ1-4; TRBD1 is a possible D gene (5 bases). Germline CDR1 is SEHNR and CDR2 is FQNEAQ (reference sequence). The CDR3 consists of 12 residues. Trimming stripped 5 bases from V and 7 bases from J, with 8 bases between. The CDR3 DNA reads TGTGCCAGCAGCCCGCAGGGTGAAAAACTGTTTTTT. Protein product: CASSPQGEKLFF.

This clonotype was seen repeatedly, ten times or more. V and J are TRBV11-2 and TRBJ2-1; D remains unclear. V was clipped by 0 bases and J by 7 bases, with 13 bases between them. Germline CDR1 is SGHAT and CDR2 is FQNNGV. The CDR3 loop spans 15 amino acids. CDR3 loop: CASSLDRLGRNEQFF. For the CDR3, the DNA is TGTGCCAGCAGCTTAGATCGGCTAGGTAGGAATGAGCAGTTCTTC.

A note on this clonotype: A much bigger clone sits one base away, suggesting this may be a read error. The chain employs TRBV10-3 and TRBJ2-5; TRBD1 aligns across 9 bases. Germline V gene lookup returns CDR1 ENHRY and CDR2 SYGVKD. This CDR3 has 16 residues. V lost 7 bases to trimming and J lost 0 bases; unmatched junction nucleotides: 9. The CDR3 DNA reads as TGTGCCATCAATGACTCCGGGACAGGGTACCAAGAGACCCAGTACTTC. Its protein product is CAINDSGTGYQETQYF.

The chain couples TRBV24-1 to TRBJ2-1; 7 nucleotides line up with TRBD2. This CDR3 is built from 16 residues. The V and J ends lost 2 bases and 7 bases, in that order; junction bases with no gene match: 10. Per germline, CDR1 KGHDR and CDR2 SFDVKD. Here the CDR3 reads CATSDSTAGETNEQFF. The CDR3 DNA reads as TGTGCCACCAGTGATTCCACCGCGGGGGAAACTAATGAGCAGTTCTTC.

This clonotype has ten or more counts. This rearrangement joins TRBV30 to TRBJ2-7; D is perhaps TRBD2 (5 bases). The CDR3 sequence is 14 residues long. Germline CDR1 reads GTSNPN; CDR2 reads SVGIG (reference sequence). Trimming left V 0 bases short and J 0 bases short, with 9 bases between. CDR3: CAWSVGGSSYEQYF. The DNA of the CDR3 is TGTGCCTGGAGTGTCGGCGGGTCCTCCTACGAGCAGTACTTC.

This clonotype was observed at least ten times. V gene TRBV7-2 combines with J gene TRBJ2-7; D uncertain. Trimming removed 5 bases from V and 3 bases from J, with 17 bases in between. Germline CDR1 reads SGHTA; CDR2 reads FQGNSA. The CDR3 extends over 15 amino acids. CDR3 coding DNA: TGTGCCAGCAGCCTCACGGCGAACCTCGGCTACGAGCAGTACTTC. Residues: CASSLTANLGYEQYF.

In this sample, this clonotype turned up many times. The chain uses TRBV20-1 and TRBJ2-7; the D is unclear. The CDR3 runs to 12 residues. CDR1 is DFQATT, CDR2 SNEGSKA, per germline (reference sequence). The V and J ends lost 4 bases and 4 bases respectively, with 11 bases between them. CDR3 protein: CSATTDGYEQYF. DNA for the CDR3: TGCAGTGCTACAACGGACGGATACGAGCAGTACTTC.

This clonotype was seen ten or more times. This CDR3 is CASSLGSPGGGYTF. The CDR3 DNA reads TGTGCCAGCAGCTTAGGATCCCCGGGAGGTGGCTACACCTTC. The V gene is TRBV11-2, the J gene TRBJ1-2; no reliable D call. This CDR3 has 14 amino acids. The germline V and J ends were trimmed by 1 base and 7 bases, with 13 bases remaining between them. The germline V gene encodes CDR1 SGHAT and CDR2 FQNNGV.

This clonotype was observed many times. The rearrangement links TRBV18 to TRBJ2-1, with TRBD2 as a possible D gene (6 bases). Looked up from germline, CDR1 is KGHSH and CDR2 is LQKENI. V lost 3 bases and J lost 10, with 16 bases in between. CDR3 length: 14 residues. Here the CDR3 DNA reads TGTGCCAGCTCACCCCTTAGCGGCAGCAGCGAGCAGTTCTTC. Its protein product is CASSPLSGSSEQFF.

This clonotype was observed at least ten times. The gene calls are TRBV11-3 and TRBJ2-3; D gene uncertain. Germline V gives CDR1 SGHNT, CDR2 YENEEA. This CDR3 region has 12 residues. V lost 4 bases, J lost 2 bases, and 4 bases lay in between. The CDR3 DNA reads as TGTGCCAGCAGCTCTAACACAGATACGCAGTATTTT. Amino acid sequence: CASSSNTDTQYF.

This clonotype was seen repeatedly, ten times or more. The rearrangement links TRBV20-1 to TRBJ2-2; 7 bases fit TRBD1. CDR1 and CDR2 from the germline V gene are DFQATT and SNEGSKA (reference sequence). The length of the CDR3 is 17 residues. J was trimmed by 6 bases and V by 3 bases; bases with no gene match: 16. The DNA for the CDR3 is TGCAGTGCTAGGTCTGACAGGGCTGGCACAAAGGCCGGGGAGCTGTTTTTT. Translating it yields CSARSDRAGTKAGELFF.

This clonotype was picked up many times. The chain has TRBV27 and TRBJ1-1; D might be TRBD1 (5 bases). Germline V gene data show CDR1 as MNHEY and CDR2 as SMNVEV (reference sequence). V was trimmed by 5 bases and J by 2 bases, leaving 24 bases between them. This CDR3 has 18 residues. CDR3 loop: CASSPPGRNPGGNTEAFF. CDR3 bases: TGTGCCAGCAGTCCCCCGGGACGGAACCCGGGCGGAAACACTGAAGCTTTCTTT.